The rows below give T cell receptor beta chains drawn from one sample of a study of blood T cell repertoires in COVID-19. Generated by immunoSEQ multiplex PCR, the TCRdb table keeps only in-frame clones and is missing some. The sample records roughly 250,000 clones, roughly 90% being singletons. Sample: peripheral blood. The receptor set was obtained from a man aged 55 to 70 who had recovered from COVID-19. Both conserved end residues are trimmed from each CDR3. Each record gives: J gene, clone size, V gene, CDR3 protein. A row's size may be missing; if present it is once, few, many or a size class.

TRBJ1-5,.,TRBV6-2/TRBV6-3,ASSKEGLSNQPQH
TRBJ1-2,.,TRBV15,ATSSGGGQGRNYGYT
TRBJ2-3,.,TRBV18,ASSPGSGSLTDTQY
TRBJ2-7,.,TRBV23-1,ASSQIKGARSYEQY
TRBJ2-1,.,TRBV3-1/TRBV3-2,ASSLAGARFNEQF
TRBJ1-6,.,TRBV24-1,ATGDRGNSPLH
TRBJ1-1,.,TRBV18,ASSPPGGLRGTEAF
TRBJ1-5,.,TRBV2,ASSGRENQPQH
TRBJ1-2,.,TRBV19,ASSREFGRGYT
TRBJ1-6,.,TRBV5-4,ASRRTGSSPLH
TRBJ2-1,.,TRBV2,ASSVGKGPHNEQF
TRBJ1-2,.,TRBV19,ASSDRGYGYT
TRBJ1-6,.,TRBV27,ASSFRDRGSSPLH
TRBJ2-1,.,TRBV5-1,ASSPRGGVVAGGFYNEQF
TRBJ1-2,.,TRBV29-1,SVHDRGYGYT
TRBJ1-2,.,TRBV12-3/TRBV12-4,ASSDGGIYGYT
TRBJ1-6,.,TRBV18,ASSPSGTDNSPLH
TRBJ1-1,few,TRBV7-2,ASSIDRRNTEAF
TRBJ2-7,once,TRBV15,ATSRDRGAGQGQKGYEQY
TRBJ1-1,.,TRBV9,ASSVDGGLGTEAF
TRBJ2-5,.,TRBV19,ASSPGTKQETQY
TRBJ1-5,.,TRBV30,AWSVGARANQPQH
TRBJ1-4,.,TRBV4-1,ASSQNLGGANEKLF
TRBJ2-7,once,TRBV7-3,ASSTDRGHGEQY
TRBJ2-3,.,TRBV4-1,ASSQDTAGSSTDTQY
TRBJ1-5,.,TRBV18,ASSPQTGGSQPQH
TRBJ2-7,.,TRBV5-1,ASSLQSGTGSYEQY
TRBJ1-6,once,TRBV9,ASSVDPGSSYNSPLH
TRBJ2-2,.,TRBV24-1,ATSDLGATGELF
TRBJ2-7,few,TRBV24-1,ATSGGREQY
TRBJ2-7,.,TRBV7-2,ASSLGGSIREQY
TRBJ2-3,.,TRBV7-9,ASSLAAPSTDTQY